The 2 T cell receptor beta chains below come from one sample, sequenced in a study of OX40 agonist ivuxolimab in advanced cancers. Profiling relied on immunoSEQ multiplex PCR, and the TCRdb table lists in-frame clones only, not all of them. The sample records 20,000 or so clones, 70% to 85% being singletons. Sequencing used CD4+ or CD8+ T cells sorted from blood, obtained in a trial of the OX40 agonist ivuxolimab. These receptors came from an adult with an advanced solid tumor such as melanoma, head and neck, liver or kidney cancer.

This clone was counted once. V is TRBV6-1 and J is TRBJ2-1; no definite D call. Germline V lookup: CDR1 MNHNS, CDR2 SASEGT. The V end was cut by 10 bases, the J end by 4 bases, with 11 bases between. The CDR3 consists of 12 residues. CDR3 nucleotide sequence: TGTGCCACTCGACTTTATTACAATGAGCAGTTCTTC. Encoded protein: CATRLYYNEQFF.

This chain joins TRBV30 and TRBJ1-2; D perhaps matches TRBD1 (5 bases). V dropped 0 bases and J dropped 5 bases, with 19 bases sitting between them. This CDR3 has 16 amino acids. From germline, CDR1 is GTSNPN and CDR2 SVGIG (reference sequence). DNA for the CDR3: TGTGCCTGGAGTGTAGAATTGTCGGGCAGGGCGTATGGCTACACCTTC. The encoded protein is CAWSVELSGRAYGYTF. Together with reference TRBV30 and TRBJ1-2, the CDR3 gives the full variable domain: SQTIHQWPATLVQPVGSPLSLECTVEGTSNPNLYWYRQAAGRGLQLLFYSVGIGQISSEVPQNLSASRPQDRQFILSSKKLLLSDSGFYLCAWSVELSGRAYGYTFGSGTRLTVV.